These T cell receptor beta chains were read from a single sample in a study of OX40 agonist ivuxolimab in advanced cancers. Sequencing used immunoSEQ multiplex PCR; TCRdb keeps in-frame clones, though not all of them. Here the sample spans 55,000 to 60,000 clones, around four fifths being singletons. The sequencing used CD4+ or CD8+ T cells sorted from blood, collected in a trial of the OX40 agonist ivuxolimab. The receptors shown here come from an adult with an advanced solid tumor such as melanoma, head and neck, liver or kidney cancer. Each CDR3 is given with its conserved first and last residue. D genes are given only for firm matches. Clone size is stated in some rows and not others, as once, few, many or a class when expanded.

clone_size j_call d_call v_call cdr3_aa cdr3_nt
. TRBJ2-7 . TRBV5-6 CASSLFRHHSYEQYF TGTGCCAGCAGCTTGTTTCGCCATCATTCCTACGAGCAGTACTTC
few TRBJ2-7 . TRBV6-1 CASSETTYEQYF TGTGCCAGCAGTGAAACCACCTACGAGCAGTACTTC
. TRBJ1-1 . TRBV16 CASNLQGGDFTEAFF TGTGCCAGCAACCTACAGGGAGGGGATTTCACTGAAGCTTTCTTT
. TRBJ2-7 . TRBV18 CASSPVTGLSSYEQYF TGTGCCAGCTCCCCGGTAACAGGTCTTAGCTCCTACGAGCAGTACTTC
. TRBJ1-2 . TRBV7-6 CASSPGGGYGYTF TGTGCCAGCAGCCCTGGGGGGGGCTATGGCTACACCTTC
. TRBJ2-5 TRBD1 TRBV2 CASSENRPGQVGEDF TGTGCCAGCAGTGAAAACCGCCCGGGACAGGTGGGGGAGGACTTC
. TRBJ2-1 . TRBV21-1 CASSKPTTYNEQFF TGTGCCAGCAGCAAACCGACAACCTACAATGAGCAGTTCTTC
. TRBJ2-3 . TRBV6-6 CASCLSSNTDTQYF TGTGCCAGCTGTTTGTCCTCGAACACAGATACGCAGTATTTT
. TRBJ2-5 . TRBV7-9 CASSSLDVGGMETQYF TGTGCCAGCAGCTCCCTCGACGTCGGCGGGATGGAGACCCAGTACTTC
once TRBJ2-3 . TRBV7-9 CASSTRQHTDTQYF TGTGCCAGCAGCACGAGACAGCACACAGATACGCAGTATTTT
few TRBJ1-5 . TRBV28 CASSLQGQPQHF TGTGCCAGCAGTTTGCAGGGTCAGCCCCAGCATTTT
. TRBJ1-1 . TRBV11-3 CASSFTRQSTEAFF TGTGCCAGCAGCTTCACACGGCAAAGCACTGAAGCTTTCTTT
once TRBJ1-2 . TRBV21-1 CASSKDGVLGGPPLYGYTF TGTGCCAGCAGCAAAGATGGGGTTTTGGGGGGGCCCCCTCTTTATGGCTACACCTTC
. TRBJ2-5 TRBD1 TRBV5-1 CASSSGQGETQYF TGCGCCAGCAGCTCGGGACAGGGGGAGACCCAGTACTTC
. TRBJ1-4 . TRBV9 CASSVGQGGEKLFF TGTGCCAGCAGCGTCGGGCAGGGCGGGGAAAAACTGTTTTTT
. TRBJ2-7 . TRBV11-2 CASSLDRYEQYF TGTGCCAGCAGCTTAGATCGCTACGAGCAGTACTTC
. TRBJ2-7 TRBD2 TRBV5-5 CASSPGLVGEQYF TGTGCCAGCAGCCCGGGACTAGTTGGCGAGCAGTACTTC
. TRBJ1-2 TRBD1 TRBV18 CASSPLGQGDGYTF TGTGCCAGCTCACCATTGGGACAGGGCGATGGCTACACCTTC
. TRBJ1-2 TRBD1 TRBV5-4 CASSPGQGNYGYTF TGTGCCAGCAGCCCGGGACAGGGGAACTATGGCTACACCTTC
. TRBJ2-7 . TRBV7-7 CASSLGSGRGYEQYF TGTGCCAGCAGCTTAGGTTCCGGCCGAGGATACGAGCAGTACTTC
few TRBJ2-3 TRBD2 TRBV15 CATSRWLAGVPSTDTQYF TGTGCCACCAGCAGATGGCTAGCGGGGGTCCCTAGCACAGATACGCAGTATTTT
. TRBJ1-3 . TRBV7-2 CASSLATGNPGNTIYF TGTGCCAGCAGCTTAGCGACTGGGAACCCTGGAAACACCATATATTTT
. TRBJ1-1 TRBD1 TRBV7-9 CASSQVTGGEASF TGTGCCAGCAGCCAAGTGACAGGGGGTGAAGCTTCCTTT
. TRBJ2-2 TRBD2 TRBV25-1 CASTYSGANTGELFF TGTGCCAGCACCTATAGCGGGGCGAACACCGGGGAGCTGTTTTTT
. TRBJ2-1 . TRBV28 CASRVSWFINEQFF TGTGCCAGCAGGGTCTCGTGGTTTATCAATGAGCAGTTCTTC
. TRBJ2-3 . TRBV30 CAWSVMGGSTDTQYF TGTGCCTGGAGTGTAATGGGGGGTAGCACAGATACGCAGTATTTT
. TRBJ2-5 . TRBV11-3 CASSLTGWIETQYF TGTGCCAGCAGTCTAACAGGGTGGATAGAGACCCAGTACTTC
. TRBJ2-3 . TRBV7-9 CASSLGGRTIDTQYF TGTGCCAGCAGCTTAGGAGGTAGAACGATAGATACGCAGTATTTT
. TRBJ2-5 TRBD2 TRBV27 CASSYGLASRPGETQYF TGTGCCAGCAGTTACGGACTAGCATCTCGACCCGGAGAGACCCAGTACTTC
. TRBJ2-5 . TRBV5-1 CASSYRVQETQYF TGCGCCAGCAGTTACAGGGTTCAAGAGACCCAGTACTTC
. TRBJ2-7 TRBD1 TRBV30 CAWSNRDRGEQYF TGTGCCTGGAGTAACCGGGACAGGGGCGAGCAGTACTTC
. TRBJ1-1 . TRBV2 CASSTGGPGTEAFF TGTGCCAGCAGTACTGGGGGGCCGGGTACTGAAGCTTTCTTT
. TRBJ1-5 . TRBV18 CASSPGRNQPQHF TGTGCCAGCTCACCCGGCCGGAATCAGCCCCAGCATTTT
. TRBJ2-1 TRBD2 TRBV19 CASSITASGRAVDEQFF TGTGCCAGTAGTATAACGGCTAGCGGGAGGGCCGTAGATGAGCAGTTCTTC
. TRBJ2-5 . TRBV18 CASSPGNQETQYF TGTGCCAGCTCACCAGGGAACCAAGAGACCCAGTACTTC
. TRBJ1-2 TRBD1 TRBV25-1 CASKEGAANYGYTF TGTGCCAGCAAAGAGGGGGCAGCTAACTATGGCTACACCTTC
. TRBJ2-3 . TRBV7-2 CASSRKGGTTSTDTQYF TGTGCCAGCAGCCGAAAGGGCGGGACAACTAGCACAGATACGCAGTATTTT
. TRBJ1-3 . TRBV5-5 CASSPGLGGYTIYF TGTGCCAGCAGTCCAGGGTTAGGGGGATACACCATATATTTT
. TRBJ2-3 . TRBV7-2 CASSLFTDTQYF TGTGCCAGCAGCCTCTTCACAGATACGCAGTATTTT
. TRBJ2-5 . TRBV27 CASSFVGAAETQYF TGTGCCAGCAGTTTCGTAGGGGCCGCGGAGACCCAGTACTTC
. TRBJ2-1 TRBD2 TRBV19 CASSTPGTSGGGSYNEQFF TGTGCCAGTAGTACACCCGGGACTAGCGGAGGGGGCAGCTACAATGAGCAGTTCTTC
. TRBJ2-2 TRBD2 TRBV6-4 CASRLGTSVTGELFF TGTGCCAGCAGACTAGGGACTAGCGTCACCGGGGAGCTGTTTTTT
. TRBJ2-1 TRBD1 TRBV10-3 CAYRDRGGEQFF TGTGCCTACCGGGACAGGGGCGGTGAGCAGTTCTTC
. TRBJ1-1 . TRBV16 CASSQLPGGSTEAFF TGTGCCAGCAGCCAATTGCCTGGAGGTAGTACTGAAGCTTTCTTT
. TRBJ2-7 TRBD1 TRBV5-1 CASSFGQGAGYEQYF TGCGCCAGCAGCTTCGGACAGGGGGCTGGTTACGAGCAGTACTTC
. TRBJ1-6 . TRBV6-1 CASSEVRGLGSPLHF TGTGCCAGCAGTGAAGTTCGGGGTCTTGGTTCACCCCTCCACTTT